The present entry profiles one TCR beta chain with its context. Its antigen is not known. Both 60 Vbeta primers and 13 Jbeta primers went into the PCR. Sequencing used immunoSEQ multiplex PCR; TCRdb keeps in-frame clones, though not all of them. The sample lists roughly 250,000 clones; 80% were seen once. The data were taken from a study of cytomegalovirus exposure and HLA in healthy donors. Study observations and caveats: As immune exposure information, only CMV serostatus was available.

The germline V gene encodes CDR1 PRHDT and CDR2 FYEKMQ (reference sequence). V dropped 1 base and J dropped 0; count of bases not matched to a gene: 6. CDR3 length equals 17 residues. The chain joins TRBV13 to TRBJ2-7, with 10 bases aligning to TRBD1. Sequenced material: PBMCs. The clonotype was recovered from a girl aged 2 to 9 in good health and CMV-seronegative. CDR3 amino acids: CASSLAQGTGASYEQYF. The CDR3 DNA reads TGTGCCAGCAGCTTAGCCCAAGGGACAGGGGCCTCCTACGAGCAGTACTTC.